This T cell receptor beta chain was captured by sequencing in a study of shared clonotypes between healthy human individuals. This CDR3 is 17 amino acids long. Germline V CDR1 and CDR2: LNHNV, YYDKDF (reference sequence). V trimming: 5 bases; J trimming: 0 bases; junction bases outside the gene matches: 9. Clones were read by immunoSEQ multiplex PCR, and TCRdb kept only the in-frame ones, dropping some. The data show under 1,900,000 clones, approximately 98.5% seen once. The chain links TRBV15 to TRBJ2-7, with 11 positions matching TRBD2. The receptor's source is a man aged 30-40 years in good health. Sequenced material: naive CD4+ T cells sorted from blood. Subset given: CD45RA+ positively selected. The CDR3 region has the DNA TGTGCCACCAGCCCTCACGTAACTAGCGGGAGCTCCTACGAGCAGTACTTC. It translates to CATSPHVTSGSSYEQYF.